The 8 T cell receptor beta chains below all came from one sample that was sequenced in a study of early T cells in non-severe SARS-CoV-2 infection. TCRdb called the 5' RACE reads again in MiXCR, with one record for every CDR3 protein. In the table there are 75,000 to 90,000 distinct CDR3 sequences, about 6.5% of which are singletons. The sample comprised whole blood. The receptor source for this set is an adult who was a healthcare worker with PCR-confirmed SARS-CoV-2 infection or an uninfected control (not recorded which).

Only a few counts were recorded for this clonotype. The chain couples TRBV19 to TRBJ1-5; 8 nucleotides line up with TRBD1. This CDR3 comprises 14 residues. The ends lost 3 bases at V and 9 bases at J; junction bases unmatched: 7. From germline, CDR1 is LNHDA and CDR2 SQIVND (reference sequence). CDR3 coding DNA: TGTGCCAGTAGTATTGGACAGGGTGTGTGGCCCCAGCATTTT. It encodes CASSIGQGVWPQHF.

At least ten counts were recorded for this clonotype. This rearrangement joins TRBV18 to TRBJ1-5; tentatively, D is TRBD1 (5 bases). Per germline, CDR1 KGHSH and CDR2 LQKENI. The CDR3 spans 16 residues. V dropped 3 bases and J dropped 2 bases, with 14 bases sitting between them. The CDR3 spells CASSPGQGQGNQPQHF. The CDR3 DNA follows: TGTGCCAGCTCACCGGGCCAGGGTCAGGGCAATCAGCCCCAGCATTTT.

This clonotype was seen ten or more times. This chain connects TRBV11-2 to TRBJ2-3; D ambiguous. Trimming removed 2 bases at V and 1 base at J, with 10 bases between. This CDR3 comprises 15 residues. Germline V gene data show CDR1 as SGHAT and CDR2 as FQNNGV. The CDR3 DNA reads as TGTGCCAGCAGCTTATTTCAGATCCGCACAGATACGCAGTATTTT. It is translated as CASSLFQIRTDTQYF.

The rearrangement uses TRBV6-2 or TRBV6-3 and TRBJ2-1, with 8 bases matching TRBD2. J lost 2 bases, V lost 0 bases, and 3 bases had no gene match. The CDR3 is 16 residues long. Per germline, CDR1 MNHEY and CDR2 SVGEGT. CDR3 sequence (DNA): TGTGCCAGCAGTTACTCAGCGGGAGCCCCCTACAATGAGCAGTTCTTC. This gives the protein CASSYSAGAPYNEQFF.

Ten or more counts support this clonotype. This chain connects TRBV3-1 to TRBJ2-7; D perhaps matches TRBD1 (6 bases). The CDR3 has 15 amino acids. Deletions cut 3 bases from V and 9 bases from J, with 21 bases between. CDR1 and CDR2 from the germline V gene are LGHDT and YNNKEL (reference sequence). The CDR3, as DNA: TGTGCCAGCAGCCAGATTGGGACACCTATACGAGGGCAGTACTTC. Translating it yields CASSQIGTPIRGQYF.

This clonotype was seen ten or more times. The rearrangement uses TRBV6-5 and TRBJ1-2, with D possibly matching TRBD1 (5 bases). V lost 0 bases and J lost 4, with 21 bases in between. The CDR3 extends over 18 amino acids. Germline lookup yields CDR1 MNHEY and CDR2 SVGAGI. CDR3 sequence: CASSYSFRQTIRGYGYTF. The CDR3 region has the DNA TGTGCCAGCAGTTACTCGTTCAGACAGACCATAAGGGGCTATGGCTACACCTTC.

This clonotype was detected only a few times. The chain carries TRBV20-1 and TRBJ2-5; TRBD2 agrees at 7 bases. CDR3 length: 14 residues. Germline assignment: CDR1 DFQATT and CDR2 SNEGSKA (reference sequence). V lost 5 bases and J lost 6; bases outside the gene matches: 12. DNA for the CDR3: TGCAGTGCTCAACCTTTAGCGGGTTACAAGACCCAGTACTTC. This gives the protein CSAQPLAGYKTQYF.

This chain connects TRBV20-1 to TRBJ2-3; TRBD2 agrees at 11 bases. Per germline, CDR1 DFQATT and CDR2 SNEGSKA (reference sequence). The junction had 8 bases not matched to a gene; V was cut back by 0 bases and J by 6 bases. This CDR3 spans 16 amino acids. CDR3 in DNA: TGCAGTGCTAGAGAACTAGCGGGAGCACACATGGATACGCAGTATTTT. It codes for CSARELAGAHMDTQYF.